This T cell receptor beta chain was documented in a study of T cell responses to AZD1222 COVID-19 vaccine. Whole-study results and caveats: Sampled repertoires all dated from after the peak T cell response.

Only in-frame clones appear in the TCRdb table, and some are missing; sequencing was by immunoSEQ multiplex PCR. Of some 170,000 clones in the sample, 70% to 90% were seen once. Comments on this clone: Its cognate antigen is unknown.

The CDR3 totals 16 residues. The V and J ends lost 0 bases and 5 bases respectively, with 16 bases between them. Germline V gene data show CDR1 as LGHDT and CDR2 as YNNKEL (reference sequence). The chain employs TRBV3-1 (or the pseudogene TRBV3-2) and TRBJ1-2; no definite D call. The clonotype originates from an adult who received the AZD1222 COVID-19 vaccine. Sample: peripheral blood, taken 28 days after the second AZD1222 dose. CDR3 protein: CASSQDLGSIPYGYTF. As DNA, the CDR3 is TGTGCCAGCAGCCAAGATCTTGGCAGTATCCCATATGGCTACACCTTC.